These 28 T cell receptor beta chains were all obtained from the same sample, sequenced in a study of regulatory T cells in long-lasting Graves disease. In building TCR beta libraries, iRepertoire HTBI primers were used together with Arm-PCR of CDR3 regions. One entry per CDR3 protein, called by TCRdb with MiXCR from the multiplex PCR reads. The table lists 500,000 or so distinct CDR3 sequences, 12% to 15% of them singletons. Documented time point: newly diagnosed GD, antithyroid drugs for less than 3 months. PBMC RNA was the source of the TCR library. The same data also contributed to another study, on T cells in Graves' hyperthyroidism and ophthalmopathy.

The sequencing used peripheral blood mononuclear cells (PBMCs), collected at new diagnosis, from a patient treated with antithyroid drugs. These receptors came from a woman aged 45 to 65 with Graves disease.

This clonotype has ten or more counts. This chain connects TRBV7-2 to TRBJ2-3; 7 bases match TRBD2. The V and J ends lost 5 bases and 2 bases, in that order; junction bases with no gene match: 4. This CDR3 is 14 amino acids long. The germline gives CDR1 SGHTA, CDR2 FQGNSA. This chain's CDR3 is CASSRDYLTDTQYF. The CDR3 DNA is TGTGCCAGCAGCCGGGACTACCTCACAGATACGCAGTATTTT.

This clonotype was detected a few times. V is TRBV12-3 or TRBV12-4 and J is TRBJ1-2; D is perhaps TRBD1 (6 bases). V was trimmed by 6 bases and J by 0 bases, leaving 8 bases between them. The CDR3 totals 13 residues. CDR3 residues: CASREGANYGYTF. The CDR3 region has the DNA TGTGCCAGCAGGGAGGGGGCTAACTATGGCTACACCTTC.

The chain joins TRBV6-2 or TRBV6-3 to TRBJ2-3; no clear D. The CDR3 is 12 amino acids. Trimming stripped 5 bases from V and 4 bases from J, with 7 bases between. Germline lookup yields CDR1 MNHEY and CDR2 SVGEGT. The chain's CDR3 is CASSEVADTQYF. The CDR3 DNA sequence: TGTGCCAGCAGTGAAGTGGCAGATACGCAGTATTTT.

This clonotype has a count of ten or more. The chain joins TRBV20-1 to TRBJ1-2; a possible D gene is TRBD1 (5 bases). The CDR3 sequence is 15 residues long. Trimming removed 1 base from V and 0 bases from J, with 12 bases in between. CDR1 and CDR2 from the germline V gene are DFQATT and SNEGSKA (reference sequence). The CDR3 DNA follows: TGCAGTGCTAGAGCAGCCTGGACACCTAACTATGGCTACACCTTC. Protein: CSARAAWTPNYGYTF.

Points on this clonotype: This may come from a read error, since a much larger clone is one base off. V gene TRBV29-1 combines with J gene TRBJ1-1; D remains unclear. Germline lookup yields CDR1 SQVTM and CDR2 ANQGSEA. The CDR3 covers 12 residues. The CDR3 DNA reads TGCGCTAAAACGGAACAGAACACTGAAGCTTTCTTT. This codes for CAKTEQNTEAFF.

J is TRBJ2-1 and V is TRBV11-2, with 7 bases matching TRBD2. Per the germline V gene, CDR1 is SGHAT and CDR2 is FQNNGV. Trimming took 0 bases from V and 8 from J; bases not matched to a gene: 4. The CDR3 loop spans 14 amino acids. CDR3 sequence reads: CASSLDAGVYEQFF. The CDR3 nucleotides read TGTGCCAGCAGCTTAGATGCGGGAGTGTATGAGCAGTTCTTC.

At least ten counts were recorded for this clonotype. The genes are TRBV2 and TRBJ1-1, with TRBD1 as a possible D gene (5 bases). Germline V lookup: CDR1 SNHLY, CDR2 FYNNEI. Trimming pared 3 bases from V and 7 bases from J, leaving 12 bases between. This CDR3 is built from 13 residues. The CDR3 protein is CASSEEGSYEAFF. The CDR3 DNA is TGTGCCAGCAGTGAGGAGGGGTCCTATGAAGCTTTCTTT.

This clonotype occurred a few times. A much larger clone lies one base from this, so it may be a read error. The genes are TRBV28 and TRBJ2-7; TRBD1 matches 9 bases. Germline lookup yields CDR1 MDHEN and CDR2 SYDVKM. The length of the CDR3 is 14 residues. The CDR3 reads CASGFGTGPYEQYF. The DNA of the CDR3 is TGTGCCAGCGGTTTCGGGACAGGGCCCTACGAGCAGTACTTC.

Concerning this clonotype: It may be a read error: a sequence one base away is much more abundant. Written as DNA, the CDR3 is TGTGCCTGCAGCCCCAGCCGAGTCAATGAGCAGTTCTTC. As protein: CACSPSRVNEQFF. The V call is TRBV11-2, the J call TRBJ2-1, with D unclear. Looked up from germline, CDR1 is SGHAT and CDR2 is FQNNGV. This CDR3 comprises 13 residues.

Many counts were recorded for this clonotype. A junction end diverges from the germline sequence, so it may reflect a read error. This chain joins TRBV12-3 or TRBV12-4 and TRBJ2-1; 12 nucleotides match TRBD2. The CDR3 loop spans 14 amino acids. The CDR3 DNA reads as TGTGCCAGCAGTCTAGCGGGAGGGCCTGGTGAGCAGTTCTTC. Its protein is CASSLAGGPGEQFF.

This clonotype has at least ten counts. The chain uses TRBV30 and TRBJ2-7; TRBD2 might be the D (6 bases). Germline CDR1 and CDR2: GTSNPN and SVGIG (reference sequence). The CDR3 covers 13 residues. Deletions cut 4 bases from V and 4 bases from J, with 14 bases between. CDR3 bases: TGTGCCTGGACCGGGACTGTTCCATACGAGCAGTACTTC. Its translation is CAWTGTVPYEQYF.

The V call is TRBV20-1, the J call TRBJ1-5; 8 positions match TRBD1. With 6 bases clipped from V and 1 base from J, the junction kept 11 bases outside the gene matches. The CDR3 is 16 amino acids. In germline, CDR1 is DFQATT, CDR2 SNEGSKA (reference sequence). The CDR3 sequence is CSAQDRDWGSNQPQHF. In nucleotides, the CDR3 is TGCAGTGCGCAGGACAGGGACTGGGGAAGCAATCAGCCCCAGCATTTT.

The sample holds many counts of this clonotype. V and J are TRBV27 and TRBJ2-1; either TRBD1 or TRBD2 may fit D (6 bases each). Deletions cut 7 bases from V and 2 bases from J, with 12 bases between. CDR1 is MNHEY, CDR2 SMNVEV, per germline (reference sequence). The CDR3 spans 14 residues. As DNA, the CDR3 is TGTGCCAGCAAGGGGGGAGCCCCCTACAATGAGCAGTTCTTC. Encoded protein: CASKGGAPYNEQFF.

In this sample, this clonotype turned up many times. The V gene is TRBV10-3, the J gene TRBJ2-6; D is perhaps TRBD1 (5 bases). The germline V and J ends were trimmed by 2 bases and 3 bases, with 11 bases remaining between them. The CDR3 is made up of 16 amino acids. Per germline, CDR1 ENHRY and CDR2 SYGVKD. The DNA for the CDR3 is TGTGCCATCAGTGAGCCGATAGGGGTTGGGGCCAACGTCCTGACTTTC. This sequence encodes CAISEPIGVGANVLTF.

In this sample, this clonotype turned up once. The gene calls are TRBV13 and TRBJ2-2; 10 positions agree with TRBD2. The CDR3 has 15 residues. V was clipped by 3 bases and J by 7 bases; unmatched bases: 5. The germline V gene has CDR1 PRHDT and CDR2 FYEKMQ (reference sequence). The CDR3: CASSFKREGRGELFF. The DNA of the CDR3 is TGTGCCAGCAGCTTTAAGCGGGAGGGCCGCGGGGAGCTGTTTTTT.

The CDR3 is CATSDPTSSYNEQFF. The DNA for the CDR3 is TGTGCCACCAGTGATCCGACTAGCAGCTACAATGAGCAGTTCTTC. The rearrangement uses TRBV24-1 and TRBJ2-1; 7 bases fit TRBD2. The CDR3 loop spans 15 amino acids. The trim removed 3 bases at V and 3 bases at J, leaving 4 bases unmatched. The germline CDR1 and CDR2 sequences are KGHDR and SFDVKD.

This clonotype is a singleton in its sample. The CDR3 nucleotides read TGTGCCAGCAGCACAGCCCCCATAGCGGACCTCTCCTACAATGAGCAGTTCTTC. This translates into CASSTAPIADLSYNEQFF. This chain connects TRBV13 to TRBJ2-1; possibly TRBD2 for D (6 bases). The CDR3 loop spans 18 amino acids. V was clipped by 5 bases and J by 0 bases, with 20 bases between them. Germline V gives CDR1 PRHDT, CDR2 FYEKMQ (reference sequence).

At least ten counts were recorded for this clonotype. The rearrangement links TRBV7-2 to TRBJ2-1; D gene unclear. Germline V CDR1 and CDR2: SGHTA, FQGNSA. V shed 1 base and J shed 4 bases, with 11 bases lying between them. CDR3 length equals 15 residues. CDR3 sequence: CASSLVWDSYNEQFF. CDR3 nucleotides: TGTGCCAGCAGCTTAGTGTGGGATTCGTACAATGAGCAGTTCTTC.

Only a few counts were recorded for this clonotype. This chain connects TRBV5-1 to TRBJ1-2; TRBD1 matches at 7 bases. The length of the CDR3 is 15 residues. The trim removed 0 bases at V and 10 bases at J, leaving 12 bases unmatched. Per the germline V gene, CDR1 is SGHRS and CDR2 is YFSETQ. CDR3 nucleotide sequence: TGCGCCAGCAGCTTGGCCGCCGGGACAGCCAACTACTACACCTTC. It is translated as CASSLAAGTANYYTF. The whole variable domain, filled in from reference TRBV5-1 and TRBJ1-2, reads KAGVTQTPRYLIKTRGQQVTLSCSPISGHRSVSWYQQTPGQGLQFLFEYFSETQRNKGNFPGRFSGRQFSNSRSEMNVSTLELGDSALYLCASSLAAGTANYYTFGSGTRLTVV.

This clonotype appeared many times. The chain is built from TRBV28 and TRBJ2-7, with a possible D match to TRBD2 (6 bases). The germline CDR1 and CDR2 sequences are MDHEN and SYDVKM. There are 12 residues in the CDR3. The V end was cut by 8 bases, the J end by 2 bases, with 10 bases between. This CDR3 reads CASAGLPYEQYF. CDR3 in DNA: TGTGCCAGCGCGGGACTTCCCTACGAGCAGTACTTC.

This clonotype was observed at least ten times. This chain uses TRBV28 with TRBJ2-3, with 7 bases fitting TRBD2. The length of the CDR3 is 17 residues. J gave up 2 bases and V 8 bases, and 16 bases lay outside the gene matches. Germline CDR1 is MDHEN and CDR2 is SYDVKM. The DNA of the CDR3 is TGTGCCAGCCCTGCCAGGGCGAGCGGGATAATCACAGATACGCAGTATTTT. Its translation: CASPARASGIITDTQYF.

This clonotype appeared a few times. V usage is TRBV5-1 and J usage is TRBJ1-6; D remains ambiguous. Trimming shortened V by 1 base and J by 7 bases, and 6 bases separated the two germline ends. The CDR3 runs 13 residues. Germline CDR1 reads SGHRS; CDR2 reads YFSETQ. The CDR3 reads CASSLNWNSPLHF. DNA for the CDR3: TGCGCCAGCAGCTTGAATTGGAATTCACCCCTCCACTTT.

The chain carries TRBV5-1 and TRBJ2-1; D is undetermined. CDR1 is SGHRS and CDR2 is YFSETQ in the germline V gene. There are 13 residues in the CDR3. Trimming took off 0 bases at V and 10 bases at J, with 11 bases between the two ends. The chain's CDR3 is CASSLDLVGEQFF. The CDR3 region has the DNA TGCGCCAGCAGCTTGGATCTGGTGGGGGAGCAGTTCTTC.

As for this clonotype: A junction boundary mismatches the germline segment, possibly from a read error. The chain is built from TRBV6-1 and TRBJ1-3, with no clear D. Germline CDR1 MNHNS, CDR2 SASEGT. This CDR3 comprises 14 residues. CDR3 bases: TGTGCCAGCCGTGACACCCGCTCTGGAAACACCATATATTTT. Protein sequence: CASRDTRSGNTIYF.

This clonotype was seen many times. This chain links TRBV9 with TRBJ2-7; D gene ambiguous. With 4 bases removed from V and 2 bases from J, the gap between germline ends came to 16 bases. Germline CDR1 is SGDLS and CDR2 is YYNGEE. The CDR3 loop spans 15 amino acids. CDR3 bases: TGTGCCAGCAGCCCCCAGGCCATGTGGCCCTACGAGCAGTACTTC. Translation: CASSPQAMWPYEQYF.

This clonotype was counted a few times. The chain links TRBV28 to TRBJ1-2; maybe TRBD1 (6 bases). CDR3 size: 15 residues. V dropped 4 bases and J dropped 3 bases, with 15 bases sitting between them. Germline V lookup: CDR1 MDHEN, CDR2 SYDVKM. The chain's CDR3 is CASSSRRGLYYGYTF. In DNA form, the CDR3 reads TGTGCCAGCAGTTCCCGCAGGGGTTTATACTATGGCTACACCTTC.

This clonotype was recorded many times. In DNA form, the CDR3 reads TGTGCCAGCTGGGGGCACGGGGACTACAATGAGCAGTTCTTC. This translates into CASWGHGDYNEQFF. The chain carries TRBV27 and TRBJ2-1, with D maybe TRBD1 (6 bases). V lost 8 bases to trimming and J lost 3 bases, with 14 bases between them. Germline CDR1 is MNHEY and CDR2 is SMNVEV (reference sequence). The CDR3 covers 14 residues.

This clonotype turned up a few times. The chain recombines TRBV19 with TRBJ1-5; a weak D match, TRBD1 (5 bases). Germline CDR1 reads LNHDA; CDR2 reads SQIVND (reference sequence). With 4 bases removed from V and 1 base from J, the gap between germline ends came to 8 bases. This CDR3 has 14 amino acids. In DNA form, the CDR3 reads TGTGCCAGTAGTACCGACAGCAGCAATCAGCCCCAGCATTTT. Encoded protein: CASSTDSSNQPQHF.